Reported below is one T cell receptor (beta chain). Its antigen is currently unknown. The junction departs from germline at one end; a sequencing error may be responsible. The data stem from a study of T cell responses to AZD1222 COVID-19 vaccine. Study-wide results and caveats: Sampling captured repertoires only after the peak T cell response. Once two AZD1222 doses were given, Spike-specific TCR breadth and depth went up.

Only in-frame clones appear in the TCRdb table, and some are missing; sequencing was by immunoSEQ multiplex PCR. The sample lists about 110,000 clones, almost 90% seen once, with 5% to 5.5% in the top ten. Sequenced here: peripheral blood, sampled on day 0 of AZD1222 vaccination. This sequence originates from an adult in good health.

Written as DNA, the CDR3 is TGTGCCAGCAGCCAAGAAAGGGACAGGGTCCTCTTC. Protein: CASSQERDRVLF. This chain links TRBV3-1 (or the pseudogene TRBV3-2) with TRBJ2-1; TRBD1 matches 9 bases. Per the germline V gene, CDR1 is LGHDT and CDR2 is YNNKEL (reference sequence). The CDR3 loop spans 12 amino acids.